The clone carrying this T cell receptor beta chain has a single count. This record comes from a study of blood T cell repertoires in COVID-19. Overall study context: Acute-phase and convalescent COVID-19 samples originated in the United States, Italy and Spain. Nucleic acid was either cDNA or gDNA, and it came from T cells, B-cell-depleted T cells, or PBMCs.

Seattle researchers signed up patients amid active infection and tracked them longitudinally. Original analysis: Amplification from reference gene primers served as the basis for estimated nucleated cell counts. TCRdb's copy holds only in-frame clones and misses some; the assay was immunoSEQ multiplex PCR. V and J calls and clone size are copied from that table; D and trimming were computed from the DNA. The sample carries around 280,000 clones, around nine tenths recorded once. Specimen: peripheral blood. The clonotype was recovered from a woman aged 30 to 39 with COVID-19, enrolled during active disease.

The CDR3 protein is CASSLGPPAGEAGELFF. The CDR3 coding sequence is TGTGCCAGCAGCTTAGGCCCCCCAGCGGGAGAGGCCGGGGAGCTGTTTTTT. V usage is TRBV7-9 and J usage is TRBJ2-2, with TRBD2 identical over 8 bases. J lost 6 bases, V lost 1 base, and 10 bases had no gene match. The germline V gene has CDR1 SEHNR and CDR2 FQNEAQ (reference sequence). This CDR3 comprises 17 residues.